This passage covers 3 T cell receptor beta chains from one sample sequenced in a study of cytomegalovirus exposure and HLA in healthy donors. The table came from immunoSEQ multiplex PCR; TCRdb's copy has only in-frame clones and leaves some out. The table shows 150,000 to 200,000 clones, with about three quarters occurring only once. Sequencing was done on a sample of PBMCs. The receptors come from a woman younger than 45 in good health and CMV-seronegative.

The chain uses TRBV6-5 and TRBJ2-2; TRBD2 might be the D (6 bases). The ends were cut back, 6 bases at V and 2 bases at J, with 10 bases in the middle. Germline V CDR1 and CDR2: MNHEY, SVGAGI. The CDR3 has 14 amino acids. In nucleotides, the CDR3 is TGTGCCAGCAGGGGTAGCGGAAACACCGGGGAGCTGTTTTTT. It encodes CASRGSGNTGELFF.

This chain uses TRBV28 with TRBJ2-5, with 7 bases identical to TRBD1. V shed 7 bases and J 5 bases; nucleotides not matched to a gene: 7. This CDR3 region has 13 residues. Germline lookup yields CDR1 MDHEN and CDR2 SYDVKM. The CDR3 loop is CASIPGGEETQYF. The CDR3 DNA follows: TGTGCCAGCATCCCAGGGGGAGAGGAGACCCAGTACTTC.

Relative to its sample, this clone is medium-sized. The chain couples TRBV18 to TRBJ2-2, with D perhaps TRBD1 (6 bases). The CDR3 spans 13 residues. The V gene's germline CDR1 is KGHSH and CDR2 LQKENI. V was cut by 6 bases and J by 4 bases, with 9 bases left in between. CDR3 protein: CASSPGATGELFF. The CDR3 coding sequence is TGTGCCAGCTCGCCAGGGGCCACCGGGGAGCTGTTTTTT.